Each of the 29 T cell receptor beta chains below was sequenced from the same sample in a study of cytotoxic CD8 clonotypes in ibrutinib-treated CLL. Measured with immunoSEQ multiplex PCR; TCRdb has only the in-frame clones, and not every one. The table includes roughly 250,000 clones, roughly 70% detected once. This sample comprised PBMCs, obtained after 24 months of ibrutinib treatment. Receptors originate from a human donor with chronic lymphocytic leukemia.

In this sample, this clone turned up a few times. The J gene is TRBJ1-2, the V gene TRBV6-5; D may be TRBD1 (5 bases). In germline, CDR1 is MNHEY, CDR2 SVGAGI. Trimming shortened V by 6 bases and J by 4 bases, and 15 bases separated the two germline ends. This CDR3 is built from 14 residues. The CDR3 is CASSSGPRIYGYTF. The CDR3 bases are TGTGCCAGCAGCTCGGGACCAAGAATCTATGGCTACACCTTC.

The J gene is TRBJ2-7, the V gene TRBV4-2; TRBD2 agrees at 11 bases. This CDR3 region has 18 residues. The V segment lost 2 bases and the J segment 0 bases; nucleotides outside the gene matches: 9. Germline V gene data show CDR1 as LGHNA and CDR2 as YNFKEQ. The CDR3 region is CASSQWGLAVGSSYEQYF. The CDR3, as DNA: TGTGCCAGCAGCCAATGGGGACTAGCGGTCGGTAGCTCCTACGAGCAGTACTTC.

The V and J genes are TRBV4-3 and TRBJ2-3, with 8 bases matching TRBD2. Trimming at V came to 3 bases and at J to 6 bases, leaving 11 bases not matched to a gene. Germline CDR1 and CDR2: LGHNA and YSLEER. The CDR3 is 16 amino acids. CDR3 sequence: CASSHIKAGAPDTQYF. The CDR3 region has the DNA TGCGCCAGCAGCCATATTAAAGCGGGAGCCCCCGATACGCAGTATTTT.

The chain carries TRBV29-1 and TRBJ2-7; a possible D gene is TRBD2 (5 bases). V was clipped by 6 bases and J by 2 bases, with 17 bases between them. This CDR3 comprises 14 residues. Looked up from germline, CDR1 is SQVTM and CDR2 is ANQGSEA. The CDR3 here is CSVSHIAGAYEQYF. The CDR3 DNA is TGCAGCGTCAGTCACATCGCCGGGGCCTACGAGCAGTACTTC.

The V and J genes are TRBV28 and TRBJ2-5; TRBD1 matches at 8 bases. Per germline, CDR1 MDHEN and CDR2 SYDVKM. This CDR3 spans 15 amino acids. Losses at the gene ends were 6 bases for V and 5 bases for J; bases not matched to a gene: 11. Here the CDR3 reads CASSLPRQGRETQYF. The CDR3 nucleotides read TGTGCCAGCAGCCTCCCCCGACAGGGGCGGGAGACCCAGTACTTC.

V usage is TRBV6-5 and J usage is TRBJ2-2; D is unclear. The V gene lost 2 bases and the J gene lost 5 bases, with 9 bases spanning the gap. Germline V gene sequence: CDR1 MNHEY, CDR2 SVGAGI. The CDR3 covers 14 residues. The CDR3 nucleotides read TGTGCCAGCAGTTACATAGGTGGGACCGGGGAGCTGTTTTTT. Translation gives CASSYIGGTGELFF.

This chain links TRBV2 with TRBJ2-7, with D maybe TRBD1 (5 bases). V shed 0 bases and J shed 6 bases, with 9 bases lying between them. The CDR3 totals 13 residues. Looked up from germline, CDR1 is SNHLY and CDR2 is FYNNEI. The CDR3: CASSEARQGEQYF. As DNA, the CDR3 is TGTGCCAGCAGTGAAGCACGGCAGGGCGAGCAGTACTTC.

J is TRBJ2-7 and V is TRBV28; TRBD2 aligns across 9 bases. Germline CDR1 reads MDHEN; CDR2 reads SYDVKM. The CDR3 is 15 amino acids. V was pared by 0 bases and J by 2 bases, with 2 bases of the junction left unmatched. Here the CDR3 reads CASSLWLAGAYEQYF. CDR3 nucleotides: TGTGCCAGCAGTTTATGGTTAGCGGGGGCCTACGAGCAGTACTTC.

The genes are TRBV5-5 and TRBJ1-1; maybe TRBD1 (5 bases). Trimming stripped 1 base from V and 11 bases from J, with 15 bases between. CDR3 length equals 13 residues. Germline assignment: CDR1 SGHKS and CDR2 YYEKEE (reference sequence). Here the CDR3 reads CASSLLTAERAFF. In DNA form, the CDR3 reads TGTGCCAGCAGCTTGCTGACAGCGGAAAGGGCTTTCTTT.

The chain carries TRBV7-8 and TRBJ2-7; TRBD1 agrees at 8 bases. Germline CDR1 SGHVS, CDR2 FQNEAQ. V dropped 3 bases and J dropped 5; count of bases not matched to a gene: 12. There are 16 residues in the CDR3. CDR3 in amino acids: CASSFAPPRQGNEQYF. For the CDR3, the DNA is TGTGCCAGCAGCTTTGCGCCACCGAGACAGGGGAACGAGCAGTACTTC.

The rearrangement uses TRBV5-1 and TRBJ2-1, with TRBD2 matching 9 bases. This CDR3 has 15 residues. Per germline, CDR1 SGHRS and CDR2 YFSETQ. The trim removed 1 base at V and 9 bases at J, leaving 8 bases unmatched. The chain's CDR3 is CASSLPSGNMAEQFF. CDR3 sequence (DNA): TGCGCCAGCAGCTTGCCTAGCGGGAATATGGCTGAGCAGTTCTTC. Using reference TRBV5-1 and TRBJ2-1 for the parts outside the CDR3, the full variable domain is KAGVTQTPRYLIKTRGQQVTLSCSPISGHRSVSWYQQTPGQGLQFLFEYFSETQRNKGNFPGRFSGRQFSNSRSEMNVSTLELGDSALYLCASSLPSGNMAEQFFGPGTRLTVL.

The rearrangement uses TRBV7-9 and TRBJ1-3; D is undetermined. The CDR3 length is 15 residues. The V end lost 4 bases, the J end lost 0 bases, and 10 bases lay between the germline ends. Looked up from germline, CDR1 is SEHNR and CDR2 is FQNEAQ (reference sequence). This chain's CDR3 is CASSSDRDSGNTIYF. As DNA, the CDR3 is TGTGCCAGCAGCTCAGACCGGGACTCTGGAAACACCATATATTTT.

The CDR3 region is CASTPDQGASQPQHF. In nucleotides, the CDR3 is TGTGCCAGCACACCAGACCAGGGGGCAAGTCAGCCCCAGCATTTT. This chain links TRBV28 with TRBJ1-5; 8 bases align to TRBD1. V shed 7 bases and J 6 bases; nucleotides not matched to a gene: 11. Germline CDR1 is MDHEN and CDR2 is SYDVKM. The CDR3 extends over 15 amino acids.

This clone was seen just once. The CDR3 sequence is CASTWGYEQYF. The CDR3 nucleotides are TGTGCCAGCACGTGGGGGTACGAGCAGTACTTC. The rearrangement uses TRBV6-5 and TRBJ2-7; D may match TRBD1 or TRBD2 (5 bases each). Germline V CDR1 and CDR2: MNHEY, SVGAGI. The CDR3 runs 11 residues. V lost 7 bases and J 4 bases, leaving 8 bases between the germline ends.

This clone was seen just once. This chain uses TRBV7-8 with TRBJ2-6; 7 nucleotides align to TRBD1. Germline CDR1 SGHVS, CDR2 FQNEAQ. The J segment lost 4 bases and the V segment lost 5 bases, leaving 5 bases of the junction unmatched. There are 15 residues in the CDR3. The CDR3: CASSLRGQGANVLTF. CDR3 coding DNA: TGTGCCAGCAGCCTGAGGGGGCAAGGGGCCAACGTCCTGACTTTC.

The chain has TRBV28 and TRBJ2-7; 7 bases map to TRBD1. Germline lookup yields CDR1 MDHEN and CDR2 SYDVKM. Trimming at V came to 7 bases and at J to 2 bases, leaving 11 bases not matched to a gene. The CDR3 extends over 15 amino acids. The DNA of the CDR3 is TGTGCCAGCACCTCTGACGGGACAGCTCCCTACGAGCAGTACTTC. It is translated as CASTSDGTAPYEQYF.

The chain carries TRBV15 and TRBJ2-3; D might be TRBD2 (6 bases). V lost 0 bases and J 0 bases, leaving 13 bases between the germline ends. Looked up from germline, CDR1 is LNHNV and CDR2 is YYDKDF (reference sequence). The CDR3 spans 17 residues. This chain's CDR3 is CATSRERLEYSTDTQYF. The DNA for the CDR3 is TGTGCCACCAGCAGAGAGAGACTAGAATATAGCACAGATACGCAGTATTTT.

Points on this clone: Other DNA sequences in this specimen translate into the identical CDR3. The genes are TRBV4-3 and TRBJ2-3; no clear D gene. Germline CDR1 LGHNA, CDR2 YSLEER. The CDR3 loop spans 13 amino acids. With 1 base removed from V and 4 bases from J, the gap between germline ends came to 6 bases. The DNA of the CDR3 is TGCGCCAGCAGCCAAGCTCCCGCAGATACGCAGTATTTT. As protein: CASSQAPADTQYF.

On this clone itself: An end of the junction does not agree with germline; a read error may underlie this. For the CDR3, the DNA is TGTGCTAGCAGCTTAGCAGGTACCTACGAGCAGTACTTC. Translated, it gives CASSLAGTYEQYF. The chain carries TRBV7-7 and TRBJ2-7, with no clear D. CDR3 size: 13 residues. Germline CDR1 is SSHAT and CDR2 is FNYEAQ (reference sequence). Drawing the rest from reference TRBV7-7 and TRBJ2-7, the complete variable domain is GAGVSQSPRYKVTKRGQDVTLRCDPISSHATLYWYQQALGQGPEFLTYFNYEAQPDKSGLPSDRFSAERPEGSISTLTIQRTEQRDSAMYRCASSLAGTYEQYFGPGTRLTVT.

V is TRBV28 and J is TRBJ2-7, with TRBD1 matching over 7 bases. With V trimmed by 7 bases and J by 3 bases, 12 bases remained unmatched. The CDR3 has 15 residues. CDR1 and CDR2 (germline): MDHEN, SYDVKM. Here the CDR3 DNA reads TGTGCCAGCATCTCCCTGGGGACAGCAAGCTACGAGCAGTACTTC. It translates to CASISLGTASYEQYF.

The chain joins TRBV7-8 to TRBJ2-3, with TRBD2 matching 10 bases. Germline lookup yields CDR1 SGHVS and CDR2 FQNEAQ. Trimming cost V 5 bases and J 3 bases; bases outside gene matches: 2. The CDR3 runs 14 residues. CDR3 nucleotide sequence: TGTGCCAGCAGCCCGGGACTAGCGACAGATACGCAGTATTTT. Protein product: CASSPGLATDTQYF. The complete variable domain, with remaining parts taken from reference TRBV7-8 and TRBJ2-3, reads GAGVSQSPRYKVAKRGQDVALRCDPISGHVSLFWYQQALGQGPEFLTYFQNEAQLDKSGLPSDRFFAERPEGSVSTLKIQRTQQEDSAVYLCASSPGLATDTQYFGPGTRLTVL.

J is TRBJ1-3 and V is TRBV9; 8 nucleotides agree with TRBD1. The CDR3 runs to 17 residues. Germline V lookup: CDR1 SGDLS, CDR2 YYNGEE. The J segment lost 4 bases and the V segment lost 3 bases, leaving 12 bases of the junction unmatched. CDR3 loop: CASSAVGTGNSGNTIYF. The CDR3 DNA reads TGTGCCAGCAGCGCTGTGGGGACAGGAAATTCAGGAAACACCATATATTTT.

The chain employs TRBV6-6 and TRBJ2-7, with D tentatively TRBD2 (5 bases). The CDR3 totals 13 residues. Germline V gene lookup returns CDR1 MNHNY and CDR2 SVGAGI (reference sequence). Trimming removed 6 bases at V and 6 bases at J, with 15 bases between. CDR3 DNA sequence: TGTGCCAGCAGGCCTACTAGTTTAGGCGAGCAGTACTTC. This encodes CASRPTSLGEQYF.

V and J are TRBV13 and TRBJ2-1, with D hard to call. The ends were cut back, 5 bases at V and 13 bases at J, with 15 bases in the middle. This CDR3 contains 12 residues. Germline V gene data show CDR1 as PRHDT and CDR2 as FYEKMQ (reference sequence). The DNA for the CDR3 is TGTGCCAGCAGCGCCAACGACGGTGGTCAGTTCTTC. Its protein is CASSANDGGQFF.

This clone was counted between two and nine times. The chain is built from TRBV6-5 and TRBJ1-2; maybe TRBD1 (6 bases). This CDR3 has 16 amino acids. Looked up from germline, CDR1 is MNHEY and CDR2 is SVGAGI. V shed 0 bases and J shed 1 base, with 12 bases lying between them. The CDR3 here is CASSYSAYRVNYGYTF. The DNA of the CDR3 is TGTGCCAGCAGTTACTCCGCTTACAGGGTTAACTATGGCTACACCTTC.

CDR3 residues: CASSQGRGAPNTGELFF. DNA of the CDR3: TGCGCCAGCAGCCAAGGGAGGGGGGCGCCGAACACCGGGGAGCTGTTTTTT. This chain links TRBV4-1 with TRBJ2-2; D may be TRBD1 or TRBD2 (6 bases each). V was shortened by 1 base and J by 0 bases, with 12 bases between the two germline ends. The CDR3 consists of 17 residues. Germline V lookup: CDR1 MGHRA, CDR2 YSYEKL.

The CDR3 nucleotides read TGTGCCAGCAGCCCTACAGGGCCCTCTGGAAACACCATATATTTT. Translation gives CASSPTGPSGNTIYF. This chain uses TRBV6-5 with TRBJ1-3, with D perhaps matching TRBD1 (6 bases). V was trimmed by 6 bases and J by 0 bases, leaving 12 bases between them. The V gene's germline CDR1 is MNHEY and CDR2 SVGAGI. The CDR3 sequence is 15 residues long.

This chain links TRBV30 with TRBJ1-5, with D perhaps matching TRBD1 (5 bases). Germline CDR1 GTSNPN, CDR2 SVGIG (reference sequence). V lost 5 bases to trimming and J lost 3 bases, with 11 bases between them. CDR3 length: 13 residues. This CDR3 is CAWGRDLNQPQHF. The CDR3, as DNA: TGTGCCTGGGGTCGGGACCTCAATCAGCCCCAGCATTTT. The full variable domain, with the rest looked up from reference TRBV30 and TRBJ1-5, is SQTIHQWPATLVQPVGSPLSLECTVEGTSNPNLYWYRQAAGRGLQLLFYSVGIGQISSEVPQNLSASRPQDRQFILSSKKLLLSDSGFYLCAWGRDLNQPQHFGDGTRLSIL.

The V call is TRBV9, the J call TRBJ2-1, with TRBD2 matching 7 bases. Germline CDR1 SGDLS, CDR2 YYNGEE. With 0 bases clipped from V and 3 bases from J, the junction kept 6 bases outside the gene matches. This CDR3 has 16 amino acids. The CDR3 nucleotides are TGTGCCAGCAGCGTAGGGTCGGGAGGTAGCTACAATGAGCAGTTCTTC. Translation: CASSVGSGGSYNEQFF.